This T cell receptor (beta chain) derives from a study of blood T cell repertoires in COVID-19. The overall study: From the United States, Italy and Spain came samples of acute and convalescent COVID-19. Sample material is recorded as cDNA or gDNA derived from T cells, B-cell-depleted T cells, or PBMCs.

Germline V gives CDR1 ENHRY, CDR2 SYGVKD. The CDR3 is 14 residues long. Here immunoSEQ multiplex PCR was the method, and the copy in TCRdb shows in-frame clones only, minus some. This table has a few hundred thousand clones, 87% appearing once. Comments on this clone: One end of the junction does not line up with germline, which may come from a read error.

Individuals drawn from under 30 US areas were roughly 18 to 95 years old. Assignment of participants to cohorts was predicated upon participant-reported clinical history. This TCR came from a woman aged 25 to 45 who had recovered from COVID-19. The rearrangement joins TRBV10-3 to TRBJ1-2, with D hard to call. The sequencing sample was made of PBMCs or T cells enriched from blood (not recorded which). CDR3 region: CAISDAGSNCGYTF. Here the CDR3 DNA reads TGTGCCATCAGTGACGCGGGGTCCAACTGTGGCTACACCTTC.